This T cell receptor beta chain was observed in a study of shared clonotypes between healthy human individuals. The CDR3 runs to 14 residues. The V gene lost 0 bases and the J gene lost 7 bases, with 8 bases spanning the gap. Germline CDR1 is SGHRS and CDR2 is YFSETQ. Each sample came from a Caucasian adult donor living in Nashville, Tennessee. Assay runs were performed at deep level. Data came from immunoSEQ multiplex PCR; TCRdb stores just in-frame clones and leaves some out. The sample lists some 470,000 clones, 60% to 85% seen once, with 10% to 15% in the top ten. What was sequenced was PBMCs. The TCR originated in a woman in her 40s in good health. Some clones in this sample may be carry-over from other donors' samples. The rearrangement uses TRBV5-1 and TRBJ1-6; no reliable D call. This chain's CDR3 is CASSLVSANSPLHF. CDR3 DNA sequence: TGCGCCAGCAGCTTGGTGTCCGCGAATTCACCCCTCCACTTT.